This T cell receptor beta chain emerged from a study of blood T cells in healthy people across ages. The CDR3 is made up of 15 amino acids. Germline CDR1 reads SGHTA; CDR2 reads FQGNSA. With 3 bases removed from V and 4 bases from J, the gap between germline ends came to 14 bases. Sample-barcoded 5' priming and a J-beta primer mix drove a second PCR of roughly 6 to 12 cycles. Via MiXCR, TCRdb re-called the 5' RACE reads, giving one row per CDR3 protein. This sample has about 930,000 distinct CDR3 sequences, with about 27% found just once. This same sample was also taken into another study, of T cells of mothers and their children. Turning to that study: The analysis detected no persistent microchimeric T cell clones.

What was sequenced was blood. This clonotype originated in a woman aged 40 to 55 in good health. The chain combines TRBV7-2 with TRBJ2-3; D is perhaps TRBD2 (5 bases). CDR3 nucleotide sequence: TGTGCCAGCAGCTTTCCGGAACGGGGAGCAGATACGCAGTATTTT. This codes for CASSFPERGADTQYF. Using reference TRBV7-2 and TRBJ2-3 for the parts outside the CDR3, the full variable domain is GAGVSQSPSNKVTEKGKDVELRCDPISGHTALYWYRQSLGQGLEFLIYFQGNSAPDKSGLPSDRFSAERTGGSVSTLTIQRTQQEDSAVYLCASSFPERGADTQYFGPGTRLTVL.